Listed below are T cell receptor beta chains from one sample, sequenced in a study of regulatory T cells in long-lasting Graves disease. Each CDR3 protein gets one entry after TCRdb re-called the multiplex PCR reads with MiXCR. The repertoire has about 470,000 distinct CDR3 sequences, 20% of them found once; the top ten carry 6.5% to 8%. Here the sequenced sample was peripheral blood mononuclear cells (PBMCs), taken when the disease was refractory, from a patient treated with antithyroid drugs. All receptors derive from a female donor with Graves disease. The CDR3 runs from the conserved cysteine through the conserved F or W. Each record gives: CDR3 DNA, CDR3 protein, clone size, V gene, J gene, CDR3 length, D gene. The D gene is left open where the match is weak. Clone size is not always given. Where it is, it says once, few, many or a class for expanded clones.

CDR3nt: TGTGCCAGCAGCCACGCAAACAGGGGGAACGAGCAGTACTTC
CDR3aa: CASSHANRGNEQYF
abundance: many
v_gene: TRBV11-1
j_gene: TRBJ2-7
len: 14
d_gene: TRBD1

CDR3nt: TGCAGCGCCCCCTTAGGCACCGGGGAGCTGTTTTTT
CDR3aa: CSAPLGTGELFF
abundance: NA
v_gene: TRBV29-1
j_gene: TRBJ2-2
len: 12
d_gene: NA

CDR3nt: TGTGCCAGCAGTCCCCCCGGTTCTTACAATCAGCCCCAGCATTTT
CDR3aa: CASSPPGSYNQPQHF
abundance: many
v_gene: TRBV28
j_gene: TRBJ1-5
len: 15
d_gene: NA

CDR3nt: TGTGCCAGCAGTTACTCGAGAGGGACTACCAATCAGCCCCAGCATTTT
CDR3aa: CASSYSRGTTNQPQHF
abundance: NA
v_gene: TRBV6-2/TRBV6-3
j_gene: TRBJ1-5
len: 16
d_gene: NA

CDR3nt: TGCAGCGTTGGACAGGGGACAAGCACAGATACGCAGTATTTT
CDR3aa: CSVGQGTSTDTQYF
abundance: NA
v_gene: TRBV29-1
j_gene: TRBJ2-3
len: 14
d_gene: TRBD1

CDR3nt: TGTGCCAGCAGCCTAGGTTACAGCCATCGGGACGAGCAGTACTTC
CDR3aa: CASSLGYSHRDEQYF
abundance: many
v_gene: TRBV7-2
j_gene: TRBJ2-7
len: 15
d_gene: NA

CDR3nt: TGTGCCAGCGGCCAACTGCGCTACGAGCAGTACTTC
CDR3aa: CASGQLRYEQYF
abundance: NA
v_gene: TRBV28
j_gene: TRBJ2-7
len: 12
d_gene: NA

CDR3nt: TGTGCCAGCAGGGCCGACAGGGCCCGGGATCAGCCCCAGCATTTT
CDR3aa: CASRADRARDQPQHF
abundance: many
v_gene: TRBV6-1
j_gene: TRBJ1-5
len: 15
d_gene: TRBD1

CDR3nt: TGTGCCAGCAGTACCGGGACGAGACTAGCAGGCGCCGGGGAGCTGTTTTTT
CDR3aa: CASSTGTRLAGAGELFF
abundance: many
v_gene: TRBV12-3/TRBV12-4
j_gene: TRBJ2-2
len: 17
d_gene: TRBD2

CDR3nt: TGTGCCACCGAGCGGGAAAGCGTCCAAGAGACCCAGTACTTC
CDR3aa: CATERESVQETQYF
abundance: many
v_gene: TRBV7-2
j_gene: TRBJ2-5
len: 14
d_gene: TRBD2

CDR3nt: TGTGCCAGCAGTCAACCTAGTATCAGGAACACTGAAGCTTTCTTT
CDR3aa: CASSQPSIRNTEAFF
abundance: many
v_gene: TRBV28
j_gene: TRBJ1-1
len: 15
d_gene: NA

CDR3nt: TGCAGTGCTAGGGCACCGAGGAGATCTGGGGCCAACGTCCTGACTTTC
CDR3aa: CSARAPRRSGANVLTF
abundance: NA
v_gene: TRBV20-1
j_gene: TRBJ2-6
len: 16
d_gene: NA

CDR3nt: TGTGCCAGCAGTTGGTCCCTGGGGTCCTACGAGCAGTACTTC
CDR3aa: CASSWSLGSYEQYF
abundance: NA
v_gene: TRBV27
j_gene: TRBJ2-7
len: 14
d_gene: NA

CDR3nt: TGTGCCAGCAGTGAAAGTCTCAATCACTGTGGCTACACCTTC
CDR3aa: CASSESLNHCGYTF
abundance: NA
v_gene: TRBV2
j_gene: TRBJ1-2
len: 14
d_gene: NA

CDR3nt: TGTGCCAGCAGTTTCATGGCGGGAAACTCCTACGAGCAGTACTTC
CDR3aa: CASSFMAGNSYEQYF
abundance: few
v_gene: TRBV27
j_gene: TRBJ2-7
len: 15
d_gene: NA

CDR3nt: TGTGCCAGCAGCTTAGGACGTGGGGGCGTGCTGGGTGAGCAGTACTTC
CDR3aa: CASSLGRGGVLGEQYF
abundance: NA
v_gene: TRBV7-9
j_gene: TRBJ2-7
len: 16
d_gene: NA

CDR3nt: TGTGCCAGTAGTATGGACAGGGATGCAACTAATGAAAAACTGTTTTTT
CDR3aa: CASSMDRDATNEKLFF
abundance: NA
v_gene: TRBV19
j_gene: TRBJ1-4
len: 16
d_gene: TRBD1

CDR3nt: TGTGCCAGCAGTTACTCGAAGCGGGTGTCAGGAAACACCATATATTTT
CDR3aa: CASSYSKRVSGNTIYF
abundance: many
v_gene: TRBV6-5
j_gene: TRBJ1-3
len: 16
d_gene: NA

CDR3nt: TGTGCCAGCAGCCAACGTAGGGCCAACCCGGGCGAAAAACTGTTTTTT
CDR3aa: CASSQRRANPGEKLFF
abundance: NA
v_gene: TRBV4-2
j_gene: TRBJ1-4
len: 16
d_gene: NA

CDR3nt: TGTGCCACCAGTGCGGACAGCACCTACGAGCAGTACTTC
CDR3aa: CATSADSTYEQYF
abundance: many
v_gene: TRBV24-1
j_gene: TRBJ2-7
len: 13
d_gene: NA

CDR3nt: TGTGCCAGCAGCCGCGGGACCGCCGAGTATGGCTACACCTTC
CDR3aa: CASSRGTAEYGYTF
abundance: few
v_gene: TRBV3-1
j_gene: TRBJ1-2
len: 14
d_gene: NA

CDR3nt: TGCGCCAGCAGCTTGTCCCAGGGGAAGGATGGCTACACCTTC
CDR3aa: CASSLSQGKDGYTF
abundance: few
v_gene: TRBV5-1
j_gene: TRBJ1-2
len: 14
d_gene: NA

CDR3nt: TGTGCCAGCAGTTCGCTCCGGGAAAAAAGAAACATTCAGTACTTC
CDR3aa: CASSSLREKRNIQYF
abundance: many
v_gene: TRBV28
j_gene: TRBJ2-4
len: 15
d_gene: NA

CDR3nt: TGCAGCGTAATAGGCAGGCGGACTGAAGCTTTCTTT
CDR3aa: CSVIGRRTEAFF
abundance: many
v_gene: TRBV29-1
j_gene: TRBJ1-1
len: 12
d_gene: NA

CDR3nt: TGTGCCAGCAGTTCCGCCGGACAGGGCCAGCTCTTGGGCTACACCTTC
CDR3aa: CASSSAGQGQLLGYTF
abundance: many
v_gene: TRBV6-5
j_gene: TRBJ1-2
len: 16
d_gene: TRBD1

CDR3nt: TGTGCCAGCAGCCAACTCTCGGCAATCGGAAGGGACAGAAACTATGGCTACACCTTC
CDR3aa: CASSQLSAIGRDRNYGYTF
abundance: few
v_gene: TRBV4-2
j_gene: TRBJ1-2
len: 19
d_gene: TRBD1

CDR3nt: TGTGCCAGCGACCGGGACTTGGATTTCTATGGCTACACCTTC
CDR3aa: CASDRDLDFYGYTF
abundance: once
v_gene: TRBV12-3/TRBV12-4
j_gene: TRBJ1-2
len: 14
d_gene: NA

CDR3nt: TGCAGCGTTTACGGGACTAGCGGTAATAAACCCTACGAGCAGTACTTC
CDR3aa: CSVYGTSGNKPYEQYF
abundance: NA
v_gene: TRBV29-1
j_gene: TRBJ2-7
len: 16
d_gene: TRBD2

CDR3nt: TGTGCCAGCAGCCAAACCTGGAATTCACCCCTCCACTTT
CDR3aa: CASSQTWNSPLHF
abundance: many
v_gene: TRBV9
j_gene: TRBJ1-6
len: 13
d_gene: NA

CDR3nt: TGTGCCAGCAGTTACTGGGGCGGCGGCTACACCTTC
CDR3aa: CASSYWGGGYTF
abundance: NA
v_gene: TRBV6-5
j_gene: TRBJ1-2
len: 12
d_gene: NA

CDR3nt: TGTGCCAGCAGCCCCGGGGGGGCCGCTAGCGGGATCCCCCACGAGCAGTACTTC
CDR3aa: CASSPGGAASGIPHEQYF
abundance: NA
v_gene: TRBV7-6
j_gene: TRBJ2-7
len: 18
d_gene: TRBD2

CDR3nt: TGTGCCAGCAGCTACCGGACTAGCGACTCAGATACGCAGTATTTT
CDR3aa: CASSYRTSDSDTQYF
abundance: NA
v_gene: TRBV7-2
j_gene: TRBJ2-3
len: 15
d_gene: TRBD2

CDR3nt: TGTGCCAGCAGCCCGCGGGGACTAGCGGGACCCTCCTATACGCAGTATTTT
CDR3aa: CASSPRGLAGPSYTQYF
abundance: NA
v_gene: TRBV7-2
j_gene: TRBJ2-3
len: 17
d_gene: TRBD2

CDR3nt: TGTGCCAGCAGTGGAGGCGTCGGTGACTACGAGCAGTACTTC
CDR3aa: CASSGGVGDYEQYF
abundance: many
v_gene: TRBV2
j_gene: TRBJ2-7
len: 14
d_gene: NA

CDR3nt: TGCGCCAGCAGCTGGGGGGGGACTCTCCTCTCCTACAATGAGCAGTTCTTC
CDR3aa: CASSWGGTLLSYNEQFF
abundance: NA
v_gene: TRBV5-1
j_gene: TRBJ2-1
len: 17
d_gene: TRBD2

CDR3nt: TGTGCCAGCAGCCCGTCCGGGACTGCCTCCTACGAGCAGTACTTC
CDR3aa: CASSPSGTASYEQYF
abundance: many
v_gene: TRBV13
j_gene: TRBJ2-7
len: 15
d_gene: NA

CDR3nt: TGTGCCTGGAGTGACGCTACAGGGTACGAGCAGTACTTC
CDR3aa: CAWSDATGYEQYF
abundance: NA
v_gene: TRBV30
j_gene: TRBJ2-7
len: 13
d_gene: NA

CDR3nt: TGCAGTGCGGAGCGGGAGTCCTACGAGCAGTACTTC
CDR3aa: CSAERESYEQYF
abundance: few
v_gene: TRBV20-1
j_gene: TRBJ2-7
len: 12
d_gene: TRBD2